A selection of T cell receptor beta chains follows, all from one sample in a study of T cells after yellow fever vaccination. TCRdb called the 5' RACE reads again in MiXCR, with one record for every CDR3 protein. The profile shows 200,000 to 300,000 distinct CDR3 sequences, 10% to 15% of them singletons. The specimen was CD4+ T cells sorted from PBMCs, collected 45 days after the yellow fever booster vaccination. The source is a man aged 25-45 years who received the YFV17D yellow fever vaccine. Each CDR3 is given with its conserved first and last residue. A D gene is named only where the DNA matches it firmly. Clone size is not always given. Where it is, it says once, few, many or a class for expanded clones.

TGTGCCAGCACGACAGGGACTGGGGCCAACGTCCTGACTTTC	CASTTGTGANVLTF	TRBV7-2	TRBD1	-	TRBJ2-6
TGTGCCAGCAGTCCCGGGACCCCTGGAAACACCATATATTTT	CASSPGTPGNTIYF	TRBV12-3/TRBV12-4	-	few	TRBJ1-3
TGTGCCAGCAGCCGATTAGCGGATAGCTCCTACAATGAGCAGTTCTTC	CASSRLADSSYNEQFF	TRBV6-1	-	-	TRBJ2-1
TGTGCCAGCAGCGTAACTCAGGGGCGGGAGACCCAGTACTTC	CASSVTQGRETQYF	TRBV9	-	few	TRBJ2-5
TGTGCCAGCAGCGTTACCGACAGGGCTAACTATGGCTACACCTTC	CASSVTDRANYGYTF	TRBV9	TRBD1	few	TRBJ1-2
TGCAGCGTTGAGAACCCTGGACAACTGAACACTGAAGCTTTCTTT	CSVENPGQLNTEAFF	TRBV29-1	-	many	TRBJ1-1
TGTGCCTGCAGTTACTCAACTAGCGGGGTCAGCTCCTCCAATGAGCAGTTCTTC	CACSYSTSGVSSSNEQFF	TRBV6-5	TRBD2	-	TRBJ2-1
TGTGCCTGGGTGAGGAACCAGGCCGGGGAGCTGTTTTTT	CAWVRNQAGELFF	TRBV30	-	-	TRBJ2-2
TGCAGTGCTAGTCCCCAACCCTACGAGCAGTACTTC	CSASPQPYEQYF	TRBV20-1	-	few	TRBJ2-7
TGTGCCAGCAGCTTTGACTCTCCGATCACAGATACGCAGTATTTT	CASSFDSPITDTQYF	TRBV7-9	-	-	TRBJ2-3
TGTGCCAGCAGCCAAGATGGGCATCCTGGGGGGGTTGGTACAACAGAGACCCAGTACTTC	CASSQDGHPGGVGTTETQYF	TRBV4-2	TRBD2	-	TRBJ2-5
TGTGCCCATGCCGGACAATTGAACACTGAAGCTTTCTTT	CAHAGQLNTEAFF	TRBV6-2/TRBV6-3	-	few	TRBJ1-1
TGTGCCAGCTCACCACTTCAAGCGGGAGGAGCTGGGGCCAACGTCCTGACTTTC	CASSPLQAGGAGANVLTF	TRBV18	TRBD2	-	TRBJ2-6
TGTGCCAGCAGCGTCCGGGGGTCGAAAACAGATACGCAGTATTTT	CASSVRGSKTDTQYF	TRBV9	-	few	TRBJ2-3
TGTGCCAGCAGCATAAGTGGGAGCCGGGGAAATGAGCAGTTCTTC	CASSISGSRGNEQFF	TRBV9	-	-	TRBJ2-1
TGTGCCAGCAGTTTACCCCCGCAGAATGAGCAGTTCTTC	CASSLPPQNEQFF	TRBV12-3/TRBV12-4	-	-	TRBJ2-1
TGTGCCAGCAGCGTAGGCCTCCAAGAGACCCAGTACTTC	CASSVGLQETQYF	TRBV9	-	many	TRBJ2-5
TGTGCCAGCAGCTTGGGACAGCCCACCGGGGAGCTGTTTTTT	CASSLGQPTGELFF	TRBV5-5	-	-	TRBJ2-2
TGTGCCAGCAGCGCGTCCGTAACAGATACGCAGTATTTT	CASSASVTDTQYF	TRBV9	-	-	TRBJ2-3
TGTGCCAGCAGTTACTCCCGGGACAGGAGTAATGAAAAACTGTTTTTT	CASSYSRDRSNEKLFF	TRBV6-5	TRBD1	once	TRBJ1-4
TGTGCCAGCAGCTTATGGAGTAGCGGGAGTCTCCAGCAGTTCTTC	CASSLWSSGSLQQFF	TRBV7-2	TRBD2	few	TRBJ2-1
TGCGCCAGCAGCTACTTCCACGGCAATGAGCAGTTCTTC	CASSYFHGNEQFF	TRBV5-1	-	-	TRBJ2-1
TGTGCCAGCAGTGGAGGGGTTAGCACAGATACGCAGTATTTT	CASSGGVSTDTQYF	TRBV6-1	-	few	TRBJ2-3
TGTGCCAGCAGACTAGCACTAGGACCAAGCTACGAGCAGTACTTC	CASRLALGPSYEQYF	TRBV7-2	-	few	TRBJ2-7
TGTGCCAGCAGCTTAAGAGGGAGTAACGAGCAGTACTTC	CASSLRGSNEQYF	TRBV7-6	-	-	TRBJ2-7
TGTGCCAGCACCCACGGGCGTGAGCAGTACTTC	CASTHGREQYF	TRBV6-5	-	-	TRBJ2-7
TGTGCCAGCACGAGGATTCCCCTAGACAGCTCGCTGAACACCGGGGAGCTGTTTTTT	CASTRIPLDSSLNTGELFF	TRBV6-4	-	-	TRBJ2-2
TGCAGTGGTATCCGGTTGACTAGCAAAGCCTACAATGAGCAGTTCTTC	CSGIRLTSKAYNEQFF	TRBV20-1	TRBD2	few	TRBJ2-1
TGTGCCAGCAGTCCCACTAGCGGGAGTTTCCCTTTCAAGCAGTACTTC	CASSPTSGSFPFKQYF	TRBV12-3/TRBV12-4	TRBD2	-	TRBJ2-7
TGTGCCAGCAGTTATGGACAGTCGGATAGGTACTTC	CASSYGQSDRYF	TRBV7-9	-	few	TRBJ2-7
TGCGCCAGCAGCCTCAGACTAGCGGGACGGGAGACCCAGTACTTC	CASSLRLAGRETQYF	TRBV10-2	TRBD2	-	TRBJ2-5
TGCAGTGCTAGGACGGACGGACTTGGCTCCTACAATGAGCAGTTCTTC	CSARTDGLGSYNEQFF	TRBV20-1	-	once	TRBJ2-1
TGTGCCAGCAGCCCGATATCCAGCTCCTACAATGAGCAGTTCTTC	CASSPISSSYNEQFF	TRBV7-2	-	few	TRBJ2-1
TGCGCCAGCAGCACCCAACTAGCGGAGTACAATGAGCAGTTCTTC	CASSTQLAEYNEQFF	TRBV4-3	TRBD2	few	TRBJ2-1
TGTGCCAGCAGACCACTTCCGGGACTAGCGGGAGTCCACGAGCAGTACTTC	CASRPLPGLAGVHEQYF	TRBV12-3/TRBV12-4	TRBD2	-	TRBJ2-7
TGTGCCACCAGTGATTTTCGGACTAGGGGTGAGCAGTTCTTC	CATSDFRTRGEQFF	TRBV24-1	TRBD2	-	TRBJ2-1
TGCGCCAGCAGCTTGTTTCCTGACGGGGAGACCCAGTACTTC	CASSLFPDGETQYF	TRBV5-1	-	-	TRBJ2-5
TGTGCCAGCAGCCAAGATCTGGCCGCGGCAAGCACAGATACGCAGTATTTT	CASSQDLAAASTDTQYF	TRBV3-1	-	-	TRBJ2-3
TGTGCCACCAGTGACCCCCAGGGACCCCCAACAGATACGCAGTATTTT	CATSDPQGPPTDTQYF	TRBV24-1	-	few	TRBJ2-3
TGTGCCAGCTCACTACCTCGCCGGGGGGCAGATACGCAGTATTTT	CASSLPRRGADTQYF	TRBV18	TRBD2	-	TRBJ2-3
TGTGCCAGCAGCTTGGGGACTTCCTATGGCCATGAGCAGTTCTTC	CASSLGTSYGHEQFF	TRBV7-3	-	few	TRBJ2-1
TGTGCCAGCAGTTACGGGGGACTGGGGAGCTCGTTTCCCTACGAGCAGTACTTC	CASSYGGLGSSFPYEQYF	TRBV6-5	-	-	TRBJ2-7
TGTGCCAGCAGCTGGCGACCCGGGGAGACCCAGTACTTC	CASSWRPGETQYF	TRBV7-2	-	few	TRBJ2-5
TGTGCCTGCAGCAGAAGGAGGGACAGGGGTTTCAGCTCCTACGAGCAGTACTTC	CACSRRRDRGFSSYEQYF	TRBV3-1	TRBD1	-	TRBJ2-7
TGTGCCTGGAGTGTACGGGGAGCCAATGAGCAGTTCTTC	CAWSVRGANEQFF	TRBV30	-	-	TRBJ2-1
TGCGCCAGCAGCCGATCTAGAGATATAGACCACGAGCAGTACTTC	CASSRSRDIDHEQYF	TRBV5-1	-	few	TRBJ2-7
TGCAGTGCTAGAGTTGGACTAGCGGTCCTTGACAATGAGCAGTTCTTC	CSARVGLAVLDNEQFF	TRBV20-1	TRBD2	-	TRBJ2-1
TGTGCCAGCAGCCAAGCGAATACTTACTACGAGCAGTACTTC	CASSQANTYYEQYF	TRBV3-1	-	few	TRBJ2-7
TGTGCCACCAGTGCTTTAACTAGCGGGGGACCGAACACCGGGGAGCTGTTTTTT	CATSALTSGGPNTGELFF	TRBV24-1	TRBD2	-	TRBJ2-2
TGTGCCAGCAGCCTATGGGGGACAGGGGACAATGAGCAGTTCTTC	CASSLWGTGDNEQFF	TRBV7-2	TRBD1	few	TRBJ2-1
TGCAGTGCCAGACCCGAGGGGGCATTT	CSARPEGAF	TRBV20-1	TRBD1	-	TRBJ1-4
TGTGCCATCAGTGGGGCTAGCGGATTTAACACCGGGGAGCTGTTTTTT	CAISGASGFNTGELFF	TRBV10-3	TRBD2	few	TRBJ2-2
TGTGCCAGCAAGGGCCTCCCTAATCAGCCCCAGCATTTT	CASKGLPNQPQHF	TRBV12-3/TRBV12-4	-	few	TRBJ1-5
TGCGCCAGCAGCTTGGGTCAGGGGTACTCCTACGAGCAGTACTTC	CASSLGQGYSYEQYF	TRBV5-1	-	few	TRBJ2-7